This T cell receptor beta chain was observed in a study of blood T cell repertoires in COVID-19. Study-level background: Acute and convalescent COVID-19 specimens originated in the United States, Italy and Spain.

Per the study methods: Amplified reference gene primers provided the basis for estimating nucleated cell counts. Clones were sequenced by immunoSEQ multiplex PCR, and TCRdb holds only the in-frame ones, with some missing. Clone size and the V and J calls come from that table; the DNA yielded D and trimming. The sample has about 230,000 clones; more than 70% are singletons. Sequences were obtained from PBMCs or T cells enriched from blood (not recorded which). This TCR was recovered from a woman aged 40 to 49 with acute COVID-19.

CDR3 loop: CASSLLRGGELFF. As DNA, the CDR3 is TGTGCCAGCAGTTTATTGCGGGGCGGGGAGCTGTTTTTT. This sequence joins TRBV27 and TRBJ2-2, with D maybe TRBD2 (6 bases). V lost 1 base and J 7 bases, leaving 7 bases between the germline ends. The CDR3 loop spans 13 amino acids. In germline, CDR1 is MNHEY, CDR2 SMNVEV (reference sequence).